One sample yielded the 4 T cell receptor beta chains listed below, sequenced in a study of persistence of HIV-infected CD4 T cells. The immunoSEQ assay was version 4, run in survey mode. Profiling relied on immunoSEQ multiplex PCR, and the TCRdb table lists in-frame clones only, not all of them. Among about 64,000 clones, about 81% were seen once, and the ten largest hold over 1.5%. Antigen specificity for these receptors is unknown. Overlapping HIV-1 Gag 15-mer peptides at about 1 ug per peptide per mL were used. CD40L-negative CD69-negative CD45RO-high memory CD4+ T cells were sorted as populations depleted of antigen-responding cells. The starting material was CD4+ T cells sorted from PBMCs after approximately 18-hour stimulation, obtained from a patient who received antiretroviral therapy. The receptors derive from an adult man with HIV who was CMV-seropositive.

The rearrangement uses TRBV2 and TRBJ2-1, with 10 bases identical to TRBD1. V gave up 5 bases and J gave up 5 bases; unmatched junction bases: 6. CDR3 size: 15 residues. Germline V lookup: CDR1 SNHLY, CDR2 FYNNEI. The CDR3 here is CASSRQGARNNEQFF. DNA for the CDR3: TGTGCCAGCAGTAGACAGGGGGCTAGGAACAATGAGCAGTTCTTC.

The chain is built from TRBV9 and TRBJ2-3, with D possibly called TRBD1 or TRBD2 (6 bases each). V was shortened by 3 bases and J by 7 bases, with 12 bases between the two germline ends. The CDR3 sequence is 13 residues long. Germline lookup yields CDR1 SGDLS and CDR2 YYNGEE. CDR3 coding DNA: TGTGCCAGCAGCGAGGGGGGACGGAATACGCAGTATTTT. Translating it yields CASSEGGRNTQYF. Full variable domain (missing parts from reference TRBV9 and TRBJ2-3): DSGVTQTPKHLITATGQRVTLRCSPRSGDLSVYWYQQSLDQGLQFLIQYYNGEERAKGNILERFSAQQFPDLHSELNLSSLELGDSALYFCASSEGGRNTQYFGPGTRLTVL.

The J gene is TRBJ1-1, the V gene TRBV18; D gene uncertain. V lost 3 bases to trimming and J lost 2 bases, with 13 bases between them. This CDR3 has 15 amino acids. CDR1 and CDR2 from the germline V gene are KGHSH and LQKENI. CDR3 sequence: CASSPLPPGNTEAFF. CDR3 DNA sequence: TGTGCCAGCTCACCTCTTCCTCCCGGAAACACTGAAGCTTTCTTT. Based on the CDR3 plus reference TRBV18 and TRBJ1-1, the full variable domain is NAGVMQNPRHLVRRRGQEARLRCSPMKGHSHVYWYRQLPEEGLKFMVYLQKENIIDESGMPKERFSAEFPKEGPSILRIQQVVRGDSAAYFCASSPLPPGNTEAFFGQGTRLTVV.

This rearrangement joins TRBV6-6 to TRBJ1-2; D unclear. The length of the CDR3 is 14 residues. The V end was cut by 6 bases, the J end by 0 bases, with 11 bases between. Germline CDR1 is MNHNY and CDR2 is SVGAGI (reference sequence). This CDR3 reads CASRTLTTNYGYTF. The CDR3 coding sequence is TGTGCCAGCAGAACATTAACAACTAACTATGGCTACACCTTC.